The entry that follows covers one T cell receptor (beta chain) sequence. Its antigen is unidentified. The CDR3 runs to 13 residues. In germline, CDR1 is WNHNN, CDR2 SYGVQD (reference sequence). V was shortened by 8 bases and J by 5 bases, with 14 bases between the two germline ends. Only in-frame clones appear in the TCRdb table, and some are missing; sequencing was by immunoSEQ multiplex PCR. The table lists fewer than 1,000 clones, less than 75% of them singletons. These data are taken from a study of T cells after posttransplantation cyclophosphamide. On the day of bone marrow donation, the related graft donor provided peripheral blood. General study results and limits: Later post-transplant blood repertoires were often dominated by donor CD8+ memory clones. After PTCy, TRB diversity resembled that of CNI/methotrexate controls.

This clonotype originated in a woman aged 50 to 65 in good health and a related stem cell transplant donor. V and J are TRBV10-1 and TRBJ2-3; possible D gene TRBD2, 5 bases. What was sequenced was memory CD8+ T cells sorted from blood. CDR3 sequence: CASRGAVKDTQYF. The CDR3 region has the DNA TGCGCCAGCCGTGGAGCGGTTAAAGATACGCAGTATTTT.